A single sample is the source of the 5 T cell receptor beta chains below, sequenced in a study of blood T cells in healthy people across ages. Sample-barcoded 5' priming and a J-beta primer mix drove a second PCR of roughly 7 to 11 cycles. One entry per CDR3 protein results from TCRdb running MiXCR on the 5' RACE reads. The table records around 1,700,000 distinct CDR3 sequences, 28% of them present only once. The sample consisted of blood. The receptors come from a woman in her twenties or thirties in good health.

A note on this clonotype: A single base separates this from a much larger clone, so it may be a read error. For the CDR3, the DNA is TGCAGCCTTAAGACGTGGGGTAGCTCCTACAATGAGCAGTTCTTC. This encodes CSLKTWGSSYNEQFF. The rearrangement links TRBV20-1 to TRBJ2-1; no firm D call. The V gene's germline CDR1 is DFQATT and CDR2 SNEGSKA (reference sequence). The CDR3 covers 15 residues.

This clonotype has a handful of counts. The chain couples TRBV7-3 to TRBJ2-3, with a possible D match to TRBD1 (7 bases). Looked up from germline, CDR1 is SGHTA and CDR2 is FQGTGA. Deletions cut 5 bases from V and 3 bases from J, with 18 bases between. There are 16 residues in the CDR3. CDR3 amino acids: CASSPRDSGGTDTQYF. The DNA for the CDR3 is TGTGCCAGCAGCCCCCGGGACAGTGGAGGGACAGATACGCAGTATTTT.

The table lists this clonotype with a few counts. The CDR3 loop is CASSLVRGAGSPLHF. DNA for the CDR3: TGTGCCAGCAGCTTAGTCAGGGGCGCGGGTTCACCCCTCCACTTT. J is TRBJ1-6 and V is TRBV7-2, with a tentative D call TRBD1 (6 bases). Germline CDR1 is SGHTA and CDR2 is FQGNSA. CDR3 length: 15 residues. Between the trimmed V and J ends, which lost 1 base and 9 bases, there was a span of 13 bases.

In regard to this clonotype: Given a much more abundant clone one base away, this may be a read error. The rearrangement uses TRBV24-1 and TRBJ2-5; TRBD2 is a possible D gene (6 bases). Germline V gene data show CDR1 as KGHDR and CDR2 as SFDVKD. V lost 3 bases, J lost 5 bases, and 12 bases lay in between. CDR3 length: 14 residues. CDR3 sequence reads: CATSDLSGTETQYF. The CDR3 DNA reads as TGTGCCACCAGTGATCTATCAGGGACTGAGACCCAGTACTTC.

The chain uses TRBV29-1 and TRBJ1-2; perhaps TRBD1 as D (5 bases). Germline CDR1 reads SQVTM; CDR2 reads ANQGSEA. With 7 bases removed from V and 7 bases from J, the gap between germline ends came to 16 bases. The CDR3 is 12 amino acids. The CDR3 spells CSGVGQGSGYTF. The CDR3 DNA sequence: TGCAGCGGTGTAGGGCAGGGTTCTGGCTACACCTTC.